This TCR beta chain was identified in a study of CD8+ T cells in alopecia areata. Overall study: Skin from roughly 6-12-month-old C3H/HeJ graft donors with spontaneous alopecia went to approximately 6-11-week-old female C3H/HeJ mice.

About this clone: Its antigen is currently unknown. Any gene name here is a mouse gene name.

cDNA prepared by RNA extraction and subsequent reverse transcription served as the template for sequencing. Assay: immunoSEQ multiplex PCR; the TCRdb copy retains only in-frame clones and omits some. The profile covers over 100,000 clones, none occurring a single time. Overall study results and limits: Lesional scalp, notably in alopecia totalis/universalis, had clonality above that of normal scalp. In patients, TCRs were shared less clearly than in mice, and HLA may possibly be involved. Scalp specimens additionally yield sequences from normal skin's resident alphabeta T cells.

The TCR originated in a C3H/HeJ mouse with alopecia areata. Mice of this strain are of MHC haplotype H2-k. The specimen sequenced was lesional skin.

The CDR3 sequence is CASSRDWGGAHNTLYF. The part of the CDR3 DNA that was read is TGTGCCAGCAGCCGGGACTGGGGGGGCGCGCACAAC. J is TRBJ2-4 and V is TRBV13-3; TRBD2 matches 14 bases. The read ends 4 residues shy of where the CDR3 ends; the end is completed using the germline J gene. Germline CDR1 and CDR2: NNHDY and SYVADS. The CDR3 is 16 amino acids.